This T cell receptor beta chain was identified during a study of a mutant IDH1 vaccine in newly diagnosed glioma. Study-wide results and limits: Pseudoprogression seemingly bore no relation to changes in top peripheral T cell clonotypes.

Noted time point: week 5, during vaccination. Mutant IDH1 20-mer peptide, at 300 ug, made up each vaccine dose, with topical imiquimod. The donors' diagnosis was new WHO grade 3 or 4 astrocytoma that was IDH1-mutant and ATRX-lost. Measured with immunoSEQ multiplex PCR; TCRdb has only the in-frame clones, and not every one. The sample contains about 36,000 clones, approximately 80% of which appear only once. CDR1 and CDR2 (germline): SGHDT, YYEEEE. Trimming removed 2 bases from V and 4 bases from J, with 13 bases in between. The CDR3 consists of 15 residues. As concerns this clone: What it recognizes is unknown.

The chain carries TRBV5-6 and TRBJ1-5; possible D gene TRBD1, 6 bases. This TCR was sampled from a man aged 45 to 65 with glioma. The sequencing here drew on PBMCs, taken from a glioma patient whose treatment included an IDH1 peptide vaccine. CDR3 sequence: CASSFSLGTNQPQHF. Written as DNA, the CDR3 is TGTGCCAGCAGCTTTAGTCTGGGGACAAATCAGCCCCAGCATTTT.